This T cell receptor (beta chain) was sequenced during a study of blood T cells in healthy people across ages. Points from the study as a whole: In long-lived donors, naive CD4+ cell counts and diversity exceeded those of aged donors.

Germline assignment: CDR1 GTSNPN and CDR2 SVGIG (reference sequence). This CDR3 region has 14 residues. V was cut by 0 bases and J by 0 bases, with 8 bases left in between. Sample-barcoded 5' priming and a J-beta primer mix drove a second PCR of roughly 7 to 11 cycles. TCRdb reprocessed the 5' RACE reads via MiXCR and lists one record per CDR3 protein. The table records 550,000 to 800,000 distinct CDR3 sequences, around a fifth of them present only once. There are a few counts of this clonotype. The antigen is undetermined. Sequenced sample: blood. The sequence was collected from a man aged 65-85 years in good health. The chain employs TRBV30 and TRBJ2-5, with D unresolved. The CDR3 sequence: CAWSVGSYQETQYF. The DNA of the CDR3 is TGTGCCTGGAGTGTAGGGTCTTACCAAGAGACCCAGTACTTC.